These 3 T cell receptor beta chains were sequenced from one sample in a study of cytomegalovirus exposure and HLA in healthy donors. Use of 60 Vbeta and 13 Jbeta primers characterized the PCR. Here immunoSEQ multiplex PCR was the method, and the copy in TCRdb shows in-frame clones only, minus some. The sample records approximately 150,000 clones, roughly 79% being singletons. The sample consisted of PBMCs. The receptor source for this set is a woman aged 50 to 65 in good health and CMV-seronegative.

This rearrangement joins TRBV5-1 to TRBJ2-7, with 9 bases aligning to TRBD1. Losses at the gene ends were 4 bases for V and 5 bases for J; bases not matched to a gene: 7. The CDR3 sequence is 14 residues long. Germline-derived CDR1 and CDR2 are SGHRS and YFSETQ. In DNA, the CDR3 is TGCGCCAGCAGCCCGGACAGGGGCGGAAACGAGCAGTACTTC. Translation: CASSPDRGGNEQYF.

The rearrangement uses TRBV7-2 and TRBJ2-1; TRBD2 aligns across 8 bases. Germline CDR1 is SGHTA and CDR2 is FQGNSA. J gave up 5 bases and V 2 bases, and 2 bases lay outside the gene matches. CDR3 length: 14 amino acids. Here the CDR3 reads CASSLTGGDNEQFF. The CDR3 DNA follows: TGTGCCAGCAGCTTAACGGGGGGGGACAATGAGCAGTTCTTC.

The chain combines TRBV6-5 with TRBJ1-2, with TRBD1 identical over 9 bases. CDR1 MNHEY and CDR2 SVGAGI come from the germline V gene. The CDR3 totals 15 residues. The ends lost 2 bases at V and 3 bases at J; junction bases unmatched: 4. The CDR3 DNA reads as TGTGCCAGCAGTTACAGGGACAGGGCCTACTATGGCTACACCTTC. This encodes CASSYRDRAYYGYTF.